This T cell receptor beta chain was retrieved from a study of blood T cell repertoires in COVID-19. Study summary: Specimens from acute and convalescent COVID-19 originated in the United States, Italy and Spain. T cells, B-cell-depleted T cells, or PBMCs supplied cDNA or gDNA.

In the authors' workflow: Quantification of nucleated cells was approximated via reference gene primer amplification. The assay was immunoSEQ multiplex PCR, and TCRdb's table has in-frame clones only and misses some. V and J calls and clone size are given by that table; D and trimming were obtained from the DNA. The sample lists 190,000 or so clones; 88% were seen once. The sequenced sample consisted of peripheral blood. The receptor was derived from a woman aged 30 to 39 with acute or convalescent COVID-19.

In nucleotides, the CDR3 is TGTGCCACCAGCAGAGGGACAGCAAGCTCTGGAAACACCATATATTTT. Translating gives CATSRGTASSGNTIYF. The chain carries TRBV15 and TRBJ1-3, with D maybe TRBD1 (6 bases). The length of the CDR3 is 16 residues. V shed 1 base and J shed 0 bases, with 10 bases lying between them. CDR1 LNHNV and CDR2 YYDKDF come from the germline V gene (reference sequence).